Below, one T cell receptor beta chain is given with its context. Sequencing was performed with immunoSEQ multiplex PCR; in TCRdb, only in-frame clones are kept and a portion is missing. Of just under 550,000 clones listed, about 84% are singletons. The sample originates from a study of shared T cell receptors in the human thymus. The ends lost 3 bases at V and 1 base at J; junction bases unmatched: 2. Germline assignment: CDR1 MGHRA and CDR2 YSYEKL. The CDR3 is 14 amino acids. The same sample was also studied in work on human thymus T cells. This second study says: Donation was from healthy Finnish infants who were having corrective surgery that addressed congenital heart defects. Thymus was obtained from resections taken during corrective heart surgery. Reports from related research described highly overlapping thymic repertoires among unrelated individuals.

The sequencing sample was made of thymocytes. This chain connects TRBV4-1 to TRBJ1-1; TRBD1 agrees at 7 bases. This TCR came from a boy less than two years old with a congenital heart defect. The CDR3 coding sequence is TGCGCCAGCAGCCACGGGACAGCGAACACTGAAGCTTTCTTT. Translated, it gives CASSHGTANTEAFF.